Given below is one T cell receptor beta chain in context. This sample was included in a study of T cell changes during pregnancy in multiple sclerosis. Assay used: immunoSEQ multiplex PCR; TCRdb lists only in-frame clones, some missing. The sample lists nearly 45,000 clones; 95% to 97% were seen once. With 7 bases removed from V and 8 bases from J, the gap between germline ends came to 20 bases. The CDR3 is made up of 14 amino acids. Germline values: CDR1 SGHTA, CDR2 FQGNSA. The sequence derives from a female donor with multiple sclerosis, enrolled in a pregnancy study. The genes are TRBV7-2 and TRBJ1-2; no firm D call. Sequencing used peripheral blood, obtained in the second trimester of pregnancy. DNA of the CDR3: TGTGCCAGCAACCCCCGCGAGGGCGGAGTCGGCTACACCTTC. Translation gives CASNPREGGVGYTF.